The clone carrying this T cell receptor beta chain has just a few counts. What it recognizes is unknown. This specimen comes from a study of T cell repertoires in cytomegalovirus infection. Across the whole study: Signatures in public TCR beta sequences pointed to both CMV infection and matching HLA type. Study outcomes and limitations: Dominant in the ex vivo response were TCR beta clonotypes restricted by HLA-C and specific for CMV. Cumulative public TCR beta family frequency identified carriers of CMV plus the relevant HLA.

From the reads, TCRdb called clonotypes with MiXCR, one entry per CDR3 protein. The top ten hold about a tenth of the sample, which has about 150,000 distinct CDR3 sequences, 23% seen once. Trimming took off 1 base at V and 2 bases at J, with 9 bases between the two ends. CDR1 and CDR2 (germline): LGHNA, YSLEER. The CDR3 is made up of 16 amino acids. The J gene is TRBJ2-6, the V gene TRBV4-3; D perhaps matches TRBD2 (5 bases). The specimen was PBMCs. This sequence originates from a human donor in good health (CMV status not recorded). Some clones in this sample may be carry-over from other donors' samples. CDR3 nucleotide sequence: TGCGCCAGCAGCCAAGCACCCGGGACTGGGGCCAACGTCCTGACTTTC. This gives the protein CASSQAPGTGANVLTF.